This TCR beta chain is drawn from a study of blood T cell repertoires in COVID-19. Germline assignment: CDR1 SEHNR and CDR2 FQNEAQ (reference sequence). The V gene lost 6 bases and the J gene lost 5 bases, with 11 bases spanning the gap. The CDR3 has 12 amino acids. In the authors' methods: Using reference gene primer amplification, nucleated cell counts were estimated. TCRdb keeps only in-frame clones here, not all; method: immunoSEQ multiplex PCR. That table supplies the V and J calls and clone size; D and trimming were determined from the DNA. Counted here are hundreds of thousands of clones, about 88% occurring once; the ten biggest clones make up around 0.98%.

Sequences were obtained from peripheral blood. The chain recombines TRBV7-9 with TRBJ2-7; D might be TRBD2 (6 bases). The TCR originated in a man aged 35 to 55 with acute or convalescent COVID-19. For the CDR3, the DNA is TGTGCCAGCAGGTGGGGGGAAGACGAGCAGTACTTC. It codes for CASRWGEDEQYF.